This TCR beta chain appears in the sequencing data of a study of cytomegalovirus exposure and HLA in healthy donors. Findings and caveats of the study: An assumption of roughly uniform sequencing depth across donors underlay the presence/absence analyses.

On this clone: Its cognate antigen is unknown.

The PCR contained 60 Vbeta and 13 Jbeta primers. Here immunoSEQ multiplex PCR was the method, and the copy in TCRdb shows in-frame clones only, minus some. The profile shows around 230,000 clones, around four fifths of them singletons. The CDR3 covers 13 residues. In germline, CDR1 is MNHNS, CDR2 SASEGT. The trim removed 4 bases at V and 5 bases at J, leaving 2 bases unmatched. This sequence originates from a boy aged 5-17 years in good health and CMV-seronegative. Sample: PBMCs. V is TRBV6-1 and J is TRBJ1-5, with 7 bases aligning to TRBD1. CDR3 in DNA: TGTGCCAGCAGTGTCGACAGGGATCAGCCCCAGCATTTT. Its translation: CASSVDRDQPQHF.